Presented here are 23 T cell receptor beta chains from one specimen sequenced in a study of T-cell memory formation after mild COVID-19. TCRdb ran MiXCR on the 5' RACE reads and lists one entry per CDR3 protein. The sample holds around 140,000 distinct CDR3 sequences, under 30% seen once. Sequencing used PBMCs or a T cell subset sorted from them (not recorded which). These TCRs come from an adult woman who had mild COVID-19 (a few samples of this study predate the infection). Cell type and time point are not known.

In this sample, this clonotype turned up a few times. The rearrangement joins TRBV7-6 to TRBJ2-3; 11 bases fit TRBD2. J was trimmed by 2 bases and V by 3 bases; bases with no gene match: 4. The CDR3 spans 16 residues. Germline loops: CDR1 SGHVS, CDR2 FNYEAQ. The CDR3, as DNA: TGTGCCAGCAGCTTTATAGCGGGAGGGCCCACAGATACGCAGTATTTT. It encodes CASSFIAGGPTDTQYF. The whole variable domain, remainder taken from reference TRBV7-6 and TRBJ2-3, is GAGVSQSPRYKVTKRGQDVALRCDPISGHVSLYWYRQALGQGPEFLTYFNYEAQQDKSGLPNDRFSAERPEGSISTLTIQRTEQRDSAMYRCASSFIAGGPTDTQYFGPGTRLTVL.

The chain has TRBV19 and TRBJ2-5; TRBD1 is a possible D gene (5 bases). In germline, CDR1 is LNHDA, CDR2 SQIVND (reference sequence). The CDR3 has 13 amino acids. V was trimmed by 5 bases and J by 3 bases, leaving 10 bases between them. In DNA form, the CDR3 reads TGTGCCAGTAGTCTTCAGGGTGAAGAGACCCAGTACTTC. It translates to CASSLQGEETQYF.

This chain connects TRBV25-1 to TRBJ2-7; weak D call: TRBD1 (5 bases). The V gene lost 6 bases and the J gene lost 3 bases, with 12 bases spanning the gap. From germline, CDR1 is MGHDK and CDR2 SYGVNS. The CDR3 sequence is 13 residues long. The CDR3 protein is CASRQVGLYEQYF. The CDR3 DNA reads as TGTGCCAGCAGACAGGTAGGCCTCTACGAGCAGTACTTC.

The chain couples TRBV7-2 to TRBJ2-1; 10 bases map to TRBD2. Germline CDR1 reads SGHTA; CDR2 reads FQGNSA. There are 15 residues in the CDR3. V gave up 5 bases and J gave up 7 bases; unmatched junction bases: 8. CDR3 bases: TGTGCCAGCAGCCTTCTAGCGGGAGCAACGAATGAGCAGTTCTTC. It yields the protein CASSLLAGATNEQFF.

In its sample, this clonotype was seen a few times. The chain recombines TRBV2 with TRBJ2-7; 8 bases are shared with TRBD1. The CDR3 totals 16 residues. V lost 6 bases and J lost 2; bases outside the gene matches: 12. CDR1 is SNHLY, CDR2 FYNNEI, per germline. This CDR3 reads CASSRGQGRSAYEQYF. CDR3 bases: TGTGCCAGCAGCAGAGGACAGGGAAGGTCCGCCTACGAGCAGTACTTC.

The chain links TRBV2 to TRBJ2-5, with D perhaps TRBD1 (6 bases). In germline, CDR1 is SNHLY, CDR2 FYNNEI. V was trimmed by 7 bases and J by 4 bases, leaving 19 bases between them. The CDR3 is 15 amino acids. DNA of the CDR3: TGTGCCAGCACTGGCGCACAGGGTAGTGGAGAGACCCAGTACTTC. Its protein product is CASTGAQGSGETQYF. Based on the CDR3 plus reference TRBV2 and TRBJ2-5, the full variable domain is EPEVTQTPSHQVTQMGQEVILRCVPISNHLYFYWYRQILGQKVEFLVSFYNNEISEKSEIFDDQFSVERPDGSNFTLKIRSTKLEDSAMYFCASTGAQGSGETQYFGPGTRLLVL.

This chain connects TRBV12-3 or TRBV12-4 to TRBJ2-1; 7 positions agree with TRBD1. The CDR3 extends over 14 amino acids. The V and J ends lost 8 bases and 10 bases, in that order; junction bases with no gene match: 14. This chain's CDR3 is CASSWTGTLQEQFF. The CDR3 nucleotides read TGTGCCAGCTCCTGGACAGGAACACTGCAGGAGCAGTTCTTC.

In its sample, this clonotype was seen a few times. This chain links TRBV5-1 with TRBJ2-7; 8 nucleotides align to TRBD2. Trimming removed 0 bases from V and 0 bases from J; junction bases left unmatched: 5. CDR1 and CDR2 (germline): SGHRS, YFSETQ. The CDR3 loop spans 16 amino acids. The DNA of the CDR3 is TGCGCCAGCAGCTTGGACAGCGGGGGTCCCTCCTACGAGCAGTACTTC. Amino acids: CASSLDSGGPSYEQYF.

The chain uses TRBV6-5 and TRBJ1-5; D gene uncertain. V was clipped by 3 bases and J by 6 bases, with 12 bases between them. The CDR3 spans 14 residues. Germline CDR1 and CDR2: MNHEY and SVGAGI. The CDR3 is CASSYGALGQPQHF. The CDR3 nucleotides are TGTGCCAGCAGTTATGGCGCCTTGGGTCAGCCCCAGCATTTT.

The V and J genes are TRBV4-1 and TRBJ2-7; D assignment may be TRBD1 or TRBD2 (6 bases each). The CDR3 is 15 amino acids. CDR1 and CDR2 from the germline V gene are MGHRA and YSYEKL. Trimming cost V 1 base and J 5 bases, with 15 bases left between them. CDR3 sequence (DNA): TGCGCCAGCAGCCAAGTAGGGGGGCGGAGGGACGAGCAGTACTTC. Its translation: CASSQVGGRRDEQYF.

The table lists this clonotype with a few counts. The chain combines TRBV5-1 with TRBJ2-3; D may be TRBD1 (6 bases). CDR1 and CDR2 from the germline V gene are SGHRS and YFSETQ. V was clipped by 4 bases and J by 2 bases, with 11 bases between them. The length of the CDR3 is 14 residues. The DNA for the CDR3 is TGCGCCAGCAGCCCTAGACAGGACACAGATACGCAGTATTTT. Residues: CASSPRQDTDTQYF.

CDR3 region: CASTVFGLAESSYEQYF. DNA for the CDR3: TGTGCCAGCACCGTCTTCGGACTAGCGGAAAGCTCCTACGAGCAGTACTTC. This chain joins TRBV6-1 and TRBJ2-7, with 10 bases aligning to TRBD2. Unmatched junction bases numbered 12, after V lost 7 bases and J lost 0 bases. The germline V gene encodes CDR1 MNHNS and CDR2 SASEGT. The CDR3 covers 17 residues.

This clonotype was seen a handful of times. V gene TRBV12-3 or TRBV12-4 combines with J gene TRBJ1-5; D is ambiguous. The V and J ends lost 6 bases and 4 bases respectively, with 19 bases between them. This CDR3 region has 16 residues. The CDR3 DNA is TGTGCCAGCAGCCCCGATATTGAGAGGCTTAATCAGCCCCAGCATTTT. Its protein product is CASSPDIERLNQPQHF.

This clonotype appeared a few times. The chain is built from TRBV12-3 or TRBV12-4 and TRBJ2-7; D possibly uses TRBD1 or TRBD2 (6 bases each). CDR3 length: 17 residues. V gave up 7 bases and J gave up 0 bases, with 22 bases separating them. CDR3 coding DNA: TGTGCCAGCACCGGGAAAACGGCCGGGGGCGCCTCCTACGAGCAGTACTTC. Translating gives CASTGKTAGGASYEQYF.

The chain links TRBV6-6 to TRBJ2-7; D is unresolved. Trimming cost V 2 bases and J 5 bases, with 10 bases left between them. CDR1 MNHNY and CDR2 SVGAGI come from the germline V gene (reference sequence). This CDR3 is built from 13 residues. The CDR3 region is CASSYSSSNEQYF. The CDR3 DNA reads TGTGCCAGCAGTTACAGTAGTTCCAACGAGCAGTACTTC.

The chain is built from TRBV20-1 and TRBJ1-5; D unclear. Per the germline V gene, CDR1 is DFQATT and CDR2 is SNEGSKA (reference sequence). The CDR3 is made up of 15 amino acids. The V end was cut by 0 bases, the J end by 0 bases, with 9 bases between. CDR3 amino acids: CSARDQENSNQPQHF. Here the CDR3 DNA reads TGCAGTGCTAGAGACCAGGAGAATAGCAATCAGCCCCAGCATTTT.

The chain carries TRBV7-3 and TRBJ1-1, with D maybe TRBD1 (5 bases). Per the germline V gene, CDR1 is SGHTA and CDR2 is FQGTGA. The V and J ends lost 2 bases and 1 base respectively, with 11 bases between them. The CDR3 is made up of 15 amino acids. This chain's CDR3 is CASSLWARENTEAFF. DNA for the CDR3: TGTGCCAGCAGCTTATGGGCCAGGGAGAACACTGAAGCTTTCTTT.

This clonotype has more than one count but fewer than ten. The V and J genes are TRBV7-9 and TRBJ2-7; tentatively, D is TRBD1 or TRBD2 (5 bases each). The ends were cut back, 10 bases at V and 3 bases at J, with 19 bases in the middle. This CDR3 contains 14 residues. Germline CDR1 reads SEHNR; CDR2 reads FQNEAQ (reference sequence). CDR3: CAISIGAGDYEQYF. The DNA for the CDR3 is TGTGCCATTTCGATAGGGGCCGGGGACTACGAGCAGTACTTC.

The chain recombines TRBV6-1 with TRBJ1-2, with 8 bases aligning to TRBD1. There are 15 residues in the CDR3. Germline V gives CDR1 MNHNS, CDR2 SASEGT. The trim removed 2 bases at V and 6 bases at J, leaving 8 bases unmatched. CDR3 DNA: TGTGCCAGCAGTGAATTTAGGACAGGGAACCATGGCTACACCTTC. Translation gives CASSEFRTGNHGYTF.

The V and J genes are TRBV7-8 and TRBJ2-1; D is uncertain. Per germline, CDR1 SGHVS and CDR2 FQNEAQ. V was cut by 8 bases and J by 0 bases, with 14 bases left in between. This CDR3 has 15 residues. CDR3 amino acids: CASGSLLSSYNEQFF. CDR3 nucleotide sequence: TGTGCCAGCGGCTCCCTCCTGAGCTCCTACAATGAGCAGTTCTTC.

This chain joins TRBV4-1 and TRBJ2-5, with TRBD1 matching over 9 bases. The junction had 11 bases not matched to a gene; V was cut back by 4 bases and J by 5 bases. The length of the CDR3 is 16 residues. Germline CDR1 and CDR2: MGHRA and YSYEKL. Here the CDR3 reads CASSPSRGTGFETQYF. CDR3 sequence (DNA): TGCGCCAGCAGCCCATCACGCGGGACAGGGTTTGAGACCCAGTACTTC.

This clonotype showed up just a few times. The chain couples TRBV28 to TRBJ2-3; possible D gene TRBD2, 6 bases. Germline-derived CDR1 and CDR2 are MDHEN and SYDVKM. The CDR3 has 16 residues. V lost 3 bases and J 2 bases, leaving 15 bases between the germline ends. This CDR3 is CASSFGTPGVTDTQYF. CDR3 bases: TGTGCCAGCAGTTTCGGGACTCCTGGTGTCACAGATACGCAGTATTTT.

This clonotype was found a few times. This chain uses TRBV7-9 with TRBJ2-3, with D possibly being TRBD1 (6 bases). Germline V gene sequence: CDR1 SEHNR, CDR2 FQNEAQ (reference sequence). This CDR3 is built from 13 residues. The CDR3 nucleotides read TGTGTCGGCAGCTTGGGGGCCCTGGATACGCAGTATTTT. It specifies CVGSLGALDTQYF. The whole variable domain, remainder taken from reference TRBV7-9 and TRBJ2-3, is DTGVSQNPRHKITKRGQNVTFRCDPISEHNRLYWYRQTLGQGPEFLTYFQNEAQLEKSRLLSDRFSAERPKGSFSTLEIQRTEQGDSAMYLCVGSLGALDTQYFGPGTRLTVL.